Each of the 4 T cell receptor beta chains below was sequenced from the same sample in a study of T cell repertoires in cytomegalovirus infection. TCRdb reprocessed the reads via MiXCR and lists one record per CDR3 protein. The sample consists of roughly 130,000 distinct CDR3 sequences, roughly 25% of them appearing once. For these TCRs, the target antigens are not known. The source material was PBMCs, sequenced either directly or after in vitro stimulation (not recorded which). The receptors were gathered from a human donor in good health (CMV status not recorded). Some clones in this sample may be carry-over from other donors' samples.

The gene calls are TRBV5-1 and TRBJ2-5, with a tentative D call TRBD1 (6 bases). V was trimmed by 0 bases and J by 2 bases, leaving 20 bases between them. Germline V gene lookup returns CDR1 SGHRS and CDR2 YFSETQ. This CDR3 is 18 amino acids long. The CDR3 loop reads CASSLGNRASFRQETQYF. CDR3 DNA sequence: TGCGCCAGCAGCTTGGGGAACAGGGCGAGCTTTAGGCAAGAGACCCAGTACTTC. Filled out from reference TRBV5-1 and TRBJ2-5, the complete variable domain reads KAGVTQTPRYLIKTRGQQVTLSCSPISGHRSVSWYQQTPGQGLQFLFEYFSETQRNKGNFPGRFSGRQFSNSRSEMNVSTLELGDSALYLCASSLGNRASFRQETQYFGPGTRLLVL.

In this sample, this clonotype turned up many times. The chain links TRBV27 to TRBJ1-1; 8 bases align to TRBD1. The CDR3 extends over 16 amino acids. The germline gives CDR1 MNHEY, CDR2 SMNVEV (reference sequence). The J segment lost 3 bases and the V segment lost 5 bases, leaving 11 bases of the junction unmatched. Written as DNA, the CDR3 is TGTGCCAGCAGTCCCCGACAGGGGCTGGGGGACACTGAAGCTTTCTTT. Translated, it gives CASSPRQGLGDTEAFF.

In its sample, this clonotype was seen many times. The V call is TRBV25-1, the J call TRBJ2-5; D not resolved. Germline loops: CDR1 MGHDK, CDR2 SYGVNS. The V end lost 1 base, the J end lost 1 base, and 7 bases lay between the germline ends. CDR3 length: 14 amino acids. DNA of the CDR3: TGTGCCAGCAGTGAATTTGCCAGCCAAGAGACCCAGTACTTC. Translation gives CASSEFASQETQYF.

For this clonotype: The junction departs from germline at one end; a sequencing error may be responsible. This sequence joins TRBV12-3 or TRBV12-4 and TRBJ1-1; TRBD1 matches 7 bases. The CDR3 extends over 12 amino acids. CDR3 residues: CASRPTGIEASF. The CDR3 DNA reads as TGTGCCAGCAGGCCGACAGGGATTGAAGCTTCCTTT.